A single sample gave rise to the 8 T cell receptor beta chains below, sequenced in a study of identical twins. TCRdb processed the 5' RACE reads anew with MiXCR; each CDR3 protein has one entry. The data show under 250,000 distinct CDR3 sequences, with about 13% seen just once and around 4% held by the top ten. This same sample was also part of a study on yellow fever vaccine responses in identical twins.

The source material was memory (CD45RO+) T cells sorted from blood. The source is a woman younger than 35 in good health.

The V gene is TRBV6-1, the J gene TRBJ2-7; maybe TRBD1 (5 bases). The CDR3 sequence is 15 residues long. The germline CDR1 and CDR2 sequences are MNHNS and SASEGT. Trimming cost V 5 bases and J 6 bases, with 20 bases left between them. CDR3 amino acids: CASSKTIGWGGEQYF. The CDR3 nucleotides are TGTGCCAGCAGTAAAACGATAGGGTGGGGCGGCGAGCAGTACTTC.

V is TRBV6-5 and J is TRBJ1-3; D remains unclear. The V and J ends lost 4 bases and 2 bases respectively, with 15 bases between them. The CDR3 is 16 residues long. The germline CDR1 and CDR2 sequences are MNHEY and SVGAGI. CDR3 loop: CASSLLPPVAGNTIYF. As DNA, the CDR3 is TGTGCCAGCAGTTTACTACCCCCGGTAGCTGGAAACACCATATATTTT.

This clonotype appeared a few times. This may stem from a read error, because a much larger clone lies one nucleotide away. The rearrangement links TRBV6-2 or TRBV6-3 to TRBJ1-1; unclear D gene. The V gene's germline CDR1 is MNHEY and CDR2 SVGEGT. The CDR3 contains 10 residues. In DNA form, the CDR3 reads TGTGCCAGCATTTACACTGAAGCTTTCTTT. Amino acid sequence: CASIYTEAFF.

This sequence joins TRBV21-1 and TRBJ2-7; the table's TRBD1 call for D was not verified on the DNA. TRBV21-1 is listed as a pseudogene. CDR3 length equals 15 residues. CDR3 coding DNA: TGTGCCAGCAGCAAAGAGGGGGGGGCGACCTACGAGCAGTACTTC. It yields the protein CASSKEGGATYEQYF.

This clonotype has at least ten counts. The chain carries TRBV12-3 or TRBV12-4 and TRBJ1-2, with D perhaps TRBD1 (6 bases). This CDR3 spans 13 amino acids. Trimming removed 5 bases at V and 10 bases at J, with 17 bases between. CDR3 in amino acids: CASSPQGQTSYTF. In DNA, the CDR3 is TGTGCCAGCAGTCCCCAAGGACAGACGTCCTACACCTTC.

This clonotype appeared many times. The chain is built from TRBV5-1 and TRBJ2-2; D is perhaps TRBD1 (5 bases). Germline V gene data show CDR1 as SGHRS and CDR2 as YFSETQ. V was clipped by 0 bases and J by 4 bases, with 7 bases between them. This CDR3 is 14 amino acids long. In nucleotides, the CDR3 is TGCGCCAGCAGCTTGGGACAGCCCACCGGGGAGCTGTTTTTT. This sequence encodes CASSLGQPTGELFF.

The V gene is TRBV7-9, the J gene TRBJ1-3; D is ambiguous. V was clipped by 0 bases and J by 8 bases, with 5 bases between them. From germline, CDR1 is SEHNR and CDR2 FQNEAQ (reference sequence). The CDR3 has 12 residues. The DNA for the CDR3 is TGTGCCAGCAGCTTAGCGCAGGACACCATATATTTT. Translating it yields CASSLAQDTIYF.

This clonotype has more than one count but fewer than ten. V and J are TRBV2 and TRBJ1-5; the D gene is possibly TRBD1 (5 bases). This CDR3 is 15 amino acids long. V lost 0 bases and J lost 1, with 7 bases in between. CDR1 and CDR2 (germline): SNHLY, FYNNEI. CDR3 bases: TGTGCCAGCAGTGAAGCGGGGGTGAGCAATCAGCCCCAGCATTTT. Protein product: CASSEAGVSNQPQHF.